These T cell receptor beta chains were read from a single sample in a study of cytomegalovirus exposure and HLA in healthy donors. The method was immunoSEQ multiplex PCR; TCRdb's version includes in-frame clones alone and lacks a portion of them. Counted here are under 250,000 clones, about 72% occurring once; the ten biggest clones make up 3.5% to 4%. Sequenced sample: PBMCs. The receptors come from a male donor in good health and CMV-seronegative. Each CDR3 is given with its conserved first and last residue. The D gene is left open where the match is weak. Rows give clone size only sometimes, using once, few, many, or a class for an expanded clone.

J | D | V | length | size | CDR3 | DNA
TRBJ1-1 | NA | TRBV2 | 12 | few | CASGGRNTEAFF | TGTGCCAGCGGAGGCCGGAACACTGAAGCTTTCTTT
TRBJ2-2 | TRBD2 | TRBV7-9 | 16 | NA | CASRPLAGGNTGELFF | TGTGCCAGCAGGCCCCTAGCGGGGGGCAACACCGGGGAGCTGTTTTTT
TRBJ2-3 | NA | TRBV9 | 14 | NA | CASSAPTSTDTQYF | TGTGCCAGCAGCGCCCCTACTAGCACAGATACGCAGTATTTT
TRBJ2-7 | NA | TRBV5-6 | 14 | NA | CASSLGTGTYEQYF | TGTGCCAGCAGCTTGGGTACAGGAACTTACGAGCAGTACTTC
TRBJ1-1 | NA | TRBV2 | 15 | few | CASSPYRAMNTEAFF | TGTGCCAGCAGTCCTTACAGGGCCATGAACACTGAAGCTTTCTTT
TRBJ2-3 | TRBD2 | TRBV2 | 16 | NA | CASRTSGRDGTDTQYF | TGTGCCAGCAGGACTAGCGGGAGGGACGGCACAGATACGCAGTATTTT
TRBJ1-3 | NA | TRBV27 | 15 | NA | CASSLRGGLGNTIYF | TGTGCCAGCAGTTTAAGAGGGGGTTTGGGAAACACCATATATTTT
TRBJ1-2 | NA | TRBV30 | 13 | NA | CAWSKRLDYGYTF | TGTGCCTGGAGTAAGCGGTTGGACTATGGCTACACCTTC
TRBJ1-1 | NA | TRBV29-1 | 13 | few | CSTGQSADTEAFF | TGCAGCACCGGACAGTCAGCGGACACTGAAGCTTTCTTT
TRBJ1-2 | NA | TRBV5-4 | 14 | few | CASSPDTSNYGYTF | TGTGCCAGCAGCCCGGACACCTCTAACTATGGCTACACCTTC
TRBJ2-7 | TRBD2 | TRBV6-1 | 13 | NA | CATDSGVSYEQYF | TGTGCCACGGATAGCGGGGTTTCCTACGAGCAGTACTTC
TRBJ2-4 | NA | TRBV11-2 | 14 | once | CASSSRLAKNIQYF | TGTGCCAGCAGCTCACGGTTGGCCAAAAACATTCAGTACTTC
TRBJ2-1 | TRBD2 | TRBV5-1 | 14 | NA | CASSMTSGHNEQFF | TGCGCCAGCAGCATGACTAGCGGGCACAATGAGCAGTTCTTC
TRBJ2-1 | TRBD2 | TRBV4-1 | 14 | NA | CASSQALANNEQFF | TGCGCCAGCAGCCAAGCACTAGCGAACAATGAGCAGTTCTTC
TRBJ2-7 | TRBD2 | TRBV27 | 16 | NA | CASTPVGTSEFYEQYF | TGTGCCAGCACCCCCGTCGGGACTAGCGAGTTCTACGAGCAGTACTTC
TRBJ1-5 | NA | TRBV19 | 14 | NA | CASSGQNSNQPQHF | TGTGCCAGTAGCGGACAGAATAGCAATCAGCCCCAGCATTTT